This TCR beta chain originates from a study of blood T cell repertoires in COVID-19. The overall study: Nucleic acid was either cDNA or gDNA, and it came from T cells, B-cell-depleted T cells, or PBMCs.

Sequencing was performed with immunoSEQ multiplex PCR; in TCRdb, only in-frame clones are kept and a portion is missing. This sample has around 330,000 clones; 89% occur once, and the top ten carry approximately 9.4%. Germline CDR1 and CDR2: LGHDT and YNNKEL (reference sequence). The CDR3 covers 11 residues. Trimming shortened V by 6 bases and J by 7 bases, and 6 bases separated the two germline ends. Clinical histories supplied by participants themselves formed the basis of cohort assignment. V usage is TRBV3-1 (or the pseudogene TRBV3-2) and J usage is TRBJ1-4; D call uncertain. The sample comprised PBMCs or T cells enriched from blood (not recorded which). This sequence was found in a woman aged 40-49 years who had recovered from COVID-19. DNA for the CDR3: TGTGCCAGCAGTTACAGTGAAAAACTGTTTTTT. It yields the protein CASSYSEKLFF.